This T cell receptor (beta chain) emerged from a study of T cells in narcolepsy listed by TCRdb under 2018. Background for the entire study: Patients with narcolepsy type 1 or type 2 (NT1, NT2) were enrolled in the study together with healthy control donors. To look for autoreactive T cells in narcolepsy patients that target self-antigens of hypocretin neurons (hypocretin, TRIB2), the study used TCR Vbeta sequencing to follow clonotypes in blood and CSF. Overall results and qualifications from the work: Plots comparing CSF and blood CD4+ T cell clonotypes from the same patient highlighted HCRT-specific and TRIB2-specific autoreactive clonotypes. Autoreactive clonotypes were reported to be detected serially in the blood of the same patients and of different patients, but not in the blood of healthy controls.

This clone was observed a single time. The antigen it recognizes is unknown. Per-nucleotide qualities are absent, and no much larger clonotype sits a single base away. Libraries were built with the immunoSEQ multiplex PCR assay. Sourced from immuneACCESS, this table was stored by TCRdb with only in-frame sequences that have V and J called. A share of the clones is absent; for the studies checked, an unresolved V gene accounts for under half, and the remainder has no known explanation. Here the sample has 6,500 to 10,000 clones; roughly 57% occur a single time. The ten largest clonotypes hold about a fifth of the sample. Looking up the germline V gene (reference sequence) yields CDR1 LNHDA and CDR2 SQIVND. V is pared back by 10 bases and J by 3 bases, with 13 bases lying between the germline termini. The CDR3 runs 13 amino acids, cysteine and phenylalanine included. Only the CDR3 portion is preserved as DNA: 39 bases, with reading frame beginning at the first base.

To allow TCR Vbeta sequencing and a comparison with CSF CD8+ T cells, memory CD8+ T cells were sorted ex vivo from the blood of patients. The chain is made from TRBV19 and TRBJ1-5; matching of 6 bases hints at TRBD1 as the D gene. Input material: CD45RA- memory CD8+ T cells from PBMCs. The cell subset or site label on this specimen signifies: memory T cells sorted ex vivo from peripheral blood. The TCR originated in a human donor with narcolepsy. The sequence in DNA is TGTGCCACAGGGACACGACTCAATCAGCCCCAGCATTTT. Its protein is CATGTRLNQPQHF.